A selection of T cell receptor beta chains follows, all from one sample in a study of low-dose radiotherapy and immunotherapy resistance in tumors. TCRdb used MiXCR to reprocess the reads, holding one entry per CDR3 protein. This table has tens of thousands of distinct CDR3 sequences, roughly 31% appearing once. The sample in question was PBMCs, obtained before treatment. These receptors came from a female donor with ovarian cancer. Each CDR3 is given with its conserved first and last residue. The D gene is left open where the match is weak. Rows give clone size only sometimes, using once, few, many, or a class for an expanded clone.

>TRBV19|many|-|TRBJ1-3
CASSAGPGNTIYF
TGTGCCAGTAGTGCGGGCCCCGGAAACACCATATATTTT
>TRBV20-1|many|TRBD2|TRBJ2-1
CSARDGGRGYPNEQFF
TGCAGTGCTAGAGATGGAGGGCGGGGGTACCCTAATGAGCAGTTCTTC
>TRBV10-2|-|-|TRBJ1-1
CASSESGLNTEAFF
TGCGCCAGCAGTGAGTCGGGATTGAACACTGAAGCTTTCTTT
>TRBV2|many|-|TRBJ2-1
CASSAMKGTYNEQFF
TGTGCCAGCAGTGCCATGAAGGGGACCTACAATGAGCAGTTCTTC
>TRBV5-6|many|-|TRBJ1-5
CASSWGRRGGDNQPQHF
TGTGCCAGCAGCTGGGGCCGTCGCGGGGGGGACAATCAGCCCCAGCATTTT
>TRBV7-3|once|TRBD1|TRBJ1-1
CASSSSTGGRFGTEAFF
TGTGCCAGCAGCTCCTCGACAGGGGGGCGCTTTGGCACTGAAGCTTTCTTT
>TRBV2|many|TRBD1|TRBJ2-2
CASRAGRGPGELFF
TGTGCCAGCAGGGCGGGCAGGGGGCCCGGGGAGCTGTTTTTT
>TRBV7-2|-|TRBD1|TRBJ1-2
CASSLGQGTGGYTF
TGTGCCAGCAGCTTAGGACAGGGAACGGGTGGCTACACCTTC
>TRBV7-4|many|-|TRBJ2-1
CASSLEYSGDSSYNEQFF
TGTGCCAGCAGCTTAGAGTATAGCGGGGACAGCTCCTACAATGAGCAGTTCTTC
>TRBV29-1|many|-|TRBJ1-1
CSVDEPYRTEAFF
TGCAGCGTTGACGAACCTTATAGGACTGAAGCTTTCTTT
>TRBV5-1|-|-|TRBJ2-2
CASSSTRSTGELFF
TGCGCCAGCAGCTCGACTCGGAGCACCGGGGAGCTGTTTTTT
>TRBV18|-|TRBD1|TRBJ2-7
CASSPRGTVAAREQYF
TGTGCCAGCTCACCACGTGGGACAGTGGCAGCTCGTGAGCAGTACTTC
>TRBV6-2/TRBV6-3|many|TRBD1|TRBJ1-1
CASSKAGTGRNTEAFF
TGTGCCAGCAGTAAGGCCGGGACAGGGAGGAACACTGAAGCTTTCTTT
>TRBV18|many|-|TRBJ2-6
CASARQQSSGANVLTF
TGTGCCAGCGCCAGGCAACAGAGCTCTGGGGCCAACGTCCTGACTTTC
>TRBV18|many|-|TRBJ1-3
CASSPNPVNSGNTIYF
TGTGCCAGCTCACCAAATCCGGTCAACTCTGGAAACACCATATATTTT
>TRBV9|few|-|TRBJ2-7
CASSVGQGSSLLSYEQYF
TGTGCCAGCAGCGTAGGGCAGGGGTCGTCTTTGCTTTCCTACGAGCAGTACTTC
>TRBV9|-|-|TRBJ2-6
CASSVGSGQRLAGANVLTF
TGTGCCAGCAGCGTAGGGTCAGGACAGAGGCTCGCTGGGGCCAACGTCCTGACTTTC
>TRBV7-2|-|TRBD2|TRBJ2-3
CASSLSGGQGNTQYF
TGTGCCAGCAGCTTGAGCGGGGGCCAGGGAAATACGCAGTATTTT
>TRBV19|many|-|TRBJ1-2
CASSRSGRPNYGYTF
TGTGCCAGTAGTAGATCGGGGAGGCCTAACTATGGCTACACCTTC
>TRBV7-8|-|TRBD2|TRBJ2-1
CASQTGGIYNEQFF
TGTGCCAGCCAGACGGGAGGGATTTACAATGAGCAGTTCTTC
>TRBV4-1|-|-|TRBJ1-2
CASSQPGRAGKTGYTF
TGCGCCAGCAGTCAGCCAGGGCGGGCAGGGAAAACTGGCTACACCTTC
>TRBV20-1|-|TRBD1|TRBJ1-6
CSAGDRATSPLHF
TGCAGTGCTGGGGACAGGGCCACTTCACCCCTCCACTTT
>TRBV2|many|-|TRBJ2-5
CASSGTAAIQETQYF
TGTGCCAGCAGCGGCACGGCGGCAATACAAGAGACCCAGTACTTC
>TRBV19|many|TRBD1|TRBJ1-1
CASSIVRLSSGTGDIEAFF
TGTGCCAGTAGTATAGTTCGCCTCTCATCCGGGACAGGGGATATTGAAGCTTTCTTT
>TRBV29-1|few|-|TRBJ2-7
CSVEVARVSYEQYF
TGCAGCGTTGAGGTAGCGCGTGTCTCCTACGAGCAGTACTTC
>TRBV20-1|many|-|TRBJ2-3
CSARVKKMGASSTDTQYF
TGCAGTGCTAGAGTGAAAAAGATGGGCGCATCTAGCACAGATACGCAGTATTTT
>TRBV6-5|-|-|TRBJ1-3
CASSSPSSGNTIYF
TGTGCCAGCAGTTCCCCCAGCTCTGGAAACACCATATATTTT
>TRBV10-2|-|-|TRBJ2-2
CASSESRAIGELFF
TGCGCCAGCAGTGAGTCCCGGGCAATCGGGGAGCTGTTTTTT
>TRBV6-6|many|TRBD1|TRBJ1-5
CAISGTGGRTNQPQHF
TGTGCCATATCCGGGACAGGGGGCCGGACTAATCAGCCCCAGCATTTT
>TRBV7-2|many|TRBD2|TRBJ2-1
CASSQGTSGKNEQFF
TGTGCCAGCAGCCAAGGGACTAGCGGGAAGAATGAGCAGTTCTTC
>TRBV6-2/TRBV6-3|-|-|TRBJ1-1
CASSVGRGWDTEAFF
TGTGCCAGCAGTGTCGGGAGGGGGTGGGACACTGAAGCTTTCTTT
>TRBV4-1|-|TRBD2|TRBJ2-3
CASSQVRGLAGVMNTQYF
TGCGCCAGCAGCCAAGTTCGGGGACTAGCGGGAGTCATGAATACGCAGTATTTT
>TRBV24-1|many|-|TRBJ2-5
CATSDPGLVGAQYF
TGTGCCACCAGTGATCCGGGACTTGTAGGGGCCCAGTACTTC
>TRBV18|-|-|TRBJ2-3
CASSPRETGSTDTQYF
TGTGCCAGCTCACCCCGGGAGACAGGGAGCACAGATACGCAGTATTTT
>TRBV28|-|TRBD1|TRBJ1-6
CASSLADRGSNSPLHF
TGTGCCAGCAGCCTAGCTGACAGGGGAAGTAATTCACCCCTCCACTTT
>TRBV5-1|-|-|TRBJ2-1
CASSLEAGNEQFF
TGCGCCAGCAGCTTGGAGGCCGGGAATGAGCAGTTCTTC
>TRBV7-8|many|-|TRBJ2-2
CASSLVVRQTVDTGELFF
TGTGCCAGCAGCTTAGTAGTGCGCCAGACGGTAGACACCGGGGAGCTGTTTTTT
>TRBV5-1|few|TRBD2|TRBJ2-1
CASSRTSEGLQNEQFF
TGCGCCAGCAGCCGGACTAGCGAGGGTCTACAGAATGAGCAGTTCTTC
>TRBV18|once|-|TRBJ1-5
CASSPDTSNQPQHF
TGTGCCAGCTCACCGGACACCAGCAATCAGCCCCAGCATTTT
>TRBV5-1|-|TRBD2|TRBJ2-1
CASSLTAGGGYEQFF
TGCGCCAGCAGCTTAACAGCGGGAGGAGGTTATGAGCAGTTCTTC
>TRBV7-2|-|TRBD2|TRBJ2-7
CASSSGTSGLEQYF
TGTGCCAGCAGCTCCGGGACTAGCGGGCTCGAGCAGTACTTC
>TRBV5-5|many|TRBD1|TRBJ2-6
CASSLVVGQGAGGANVLTF
TGTGCCAGCAGCTTGGTTGTCGGCCAGGGGGCAGGAGGGGCCAACGTCCTGACTTTC
>TRBV4-1|many|-|TRBJ2-5
CASRDRNQETQYF
TGCGCCAGCAGGGACAGAAACCAAGAGACCCAGTACTTC